These 31 T cell receptor beta chains were all obtained from the same sample, sequenced in a study of blood T cell repertoires in COVID-19. Using immunoSEQ multiplex PCR, the repertoire was profiled, and TCRdb retains in-frame clones only, with some absent. Among around 56,000 clones listed, 65% to 85% were seen once. The sequencing sample was made of peripheral blood. Receptors were obtained from a man between 60 and 75 years old with acute or convalescent COVID-19.

The rearrangement joins TRBV19 to TRBJ2-7, with TRBD1 matching over 8 bases. The CDR3 consists of 13 residues. Germline V gene sequence: CDR1 LNHDA, CDR2 SQIVND (reference sequence). The V segment lost 7 bases and the J segment 2 bases; nucleotides outside the gene matches: 4. In DNA, the CDR3 is TGTGCCAGTAACCAACAGGGGGCCTACGAGCAGTACTTC. Protein product: CASNQQGAYEQYF.

The chain combines TRBV5-1 with TRBJ1-1; no reliable D call. Looked up from germline, CDR1 is SGHRS and CDR2 is YFSETQ. This CDR3 is 13 amino acids long. Trimming left V 2 bases short and J 7 bases short, with 12 bases between. CDR3 sequence (DNA): TGCGCCAGCAGCTTCGAGGTTGCGGGTGAAGCTTTCTTT. Residues: CASSFEVAGEAFF.

The chain joins TRBV7-9 to TRBJ2-7, with TRBD2 as a possible D gene (6 bases). Germline V gives CDR1 SEHNR, CDR2 FQNEAQ (reference sequence). The CDR3 is made up of 14 amino acids. Trimming shortened V by 1 base and J by 1 base, and 8 bases separated the two germline ends. The DNA for the CDR3 is TGTGCCAGCAGCTTAGGCGGGGAGTCCTACGAGCAGTACTTC. As protein: CASSLGGESYEQYF.

A few counts support this clone. Other DNA sequences in the sample encode the same CDR3. The rearrangement uses TRBV18 and TRBJ2-3; D remains unclear. The CDR3 is made up of 13 amino acids. Germline V lookup: CDR1 KGHSH, CDR2 LQKENI. The V end lost 6 bases, the J end lost 5 bases, and 12 bases lay between the germline ends. CDR3 protein: CASSPRVLDTQYF. CDR3 sequence (DNA): TGTGCCAGCTCCCCCCGAGTTCTAGATACGCAGTATTTT.

This rearrangement joins TRBV5-1 to TRBJ2-5, with 7 positions matching TRBD2. The CDR3 totals 15 residues. Germline CDR1 is SGHRS and CDR2 is YFSETQ. With V trimmed by 4 bases and J by 4 bases, 10 bases remained unmatched. This chain's CDR3 is CASSPRVGGGETQYF. In DNA form, the CDR3 reads TGCGCCAGCAGCCCCCGGGTTGGGGGGGGAGAGACCCAGTACTTC.

The rearrangement links TRBV18 to TRBJ1-1; 8 bases line up with TRBD1. The CDR3 is made up of 15 amino acids. With V trimmed by 5 bases and J by 1 base, 6 bases remained unmatched. Germline-derived CDR1 and CDR2 are KGHSH and LQKENI. DNA of the CDR3: TGTGCCAGCTCATCAACTGACAGGGGGAACACTGAAGCTTTCTTT. This sequence encodes CASSSTDRGNTEAFF.

This clone was seen a few times. V gene TRBV5-1 combines with J gene TRBJ2-2; 9 bases align to TRBD1. The V gene end was trimmed by 3 bases and the J gene end by 6 bases; junction bases not matched to a gene: 3. The CDR3 length is 14 residues. Germline CDR1 reads SGHRS; CDR2 reads YFSETQ. The CDR3 spells CASSSQGAAGELFF. For the CDR3, the DNA is TGCGCCAGCAGCTCACAGGGGGCTGCCGGGGAGCTGTTTTTT.

The gene calls are TRBV6-5 and TRBJ1-1; D perhaps matches TRBD1 (5 bases). V lost 11 bases and J lost 1, with 14 bases in between. The germline V gene encodes CDR1 MNHEY and CDR2 SVGAGI. The CDR3 has 13 amino acids. This chain's CDR3 is CAGFGGGNTEAFF. The CDR3 DNA sequence: TGTGCCGGGTTTGGCGGGGGGAACACTGAAGCTTTCTTT.

V gene TRBV6-5 combines with J gene TRBJ2-7; possible D gene TRBD1, 5 bases. Germline CDR1 is MNHEY and CDR2 is SVGAGI. V lost 2 bases and J lost 1, with 12 bases in between. There are 15 residues in the CDR3. Here the CDR3 reads CASSYDRLFSYEQYF. The DNA of the CDR3 is TGTGCCAGCAGTTACGACAGACTTTTTTCCTACGAGCAGTACTTC.

This chain joins TRBV30 and TRBJ2-1; a possible D gene is TRBD2 (6 bases). V dropped 2 bases and J dropped 9 bases, with 17 bases sitting between them. The CDR3 extends over 14 amino acids. CDR1 GTSNPN and CDR2 SVGIG come from the germline V gene (reference sequence). The CDR3 nucleotides read TGTGCCTGGAGTCACGGCGGGAAGATAACTGAGCAGTTCTTC. Translating it yields CAWSHGGKITEQFF. Full variable domain (missing parts from reference TRBV30 and TRBJ2-1): SQTIHQWPATLVQPVGSPLSLECTVEGTSNPNLYWYRQAAGRGLQLLFYSVGIGQISSEVPQNLSASRPQDRQFILSSKKLLLSDSGFYLCAWSHGGKITEQFFGPGTRLTVL.

CDR3 loop: CASSFSPDTQYF. CDR3 sequence (DNA): TGTGCCAGCAGCTTTTCTCCCGATACGCAGTATTTT. The gene calls are TRBV5-5 and TRBJ2-3; D call uncertain. Trimming left V 2 bases short and J 6 bases short, with 7 bases between. Germline V gene lookup returns CDR1 SGHKS and CDR2 YYEKEE (reference sequence). This CDR3 has 12 residues.

The chain combines TRBV18 with TRBJ2-1; D possibly corresponds to TRBD2 (6 bases). V was clipped by 0 bases and J by 5 bases, with 8 bases between them. The CDR3 is made up of 14 amino acids. CDR1 is KGHSH and CDR2 is LQKENI in the germline V gene. CDR3 sequence reads: CASSPPTGDNEQFF. Here the CDR3 DNA reads TGTGCCAGCTCACCACCGACGGGAGACAATGAGCAGTTCTTC.

The chain combines TRBV7-2 with TRBJ1-4; possible D gene TRBD1, 5 bases. The CDR3 spans 15 residues. Germline V lookup: CDR1 SGHTA, CDR2 FQGNSA. V was cut by 4 bases and J by 0 bases, with 9 bases left in between. The CDR3 reads CASSSGPSTNEKLFF. The CDR3 DNA follows: TGTGCCAGCAGCTCAGGGCCCTCAACTAATGAAAAACTGTTTTTT.

This clone turned up a few times. V usage is TRBV11-2 and J usage is TRBJ2-5, with D perhaps matching TRBD2 (5 bases). The CDR3 is 14 amino acids. The germline CDR1 and CDR2 sequences are SGHAT and FQNNGV. The V and J ends lost 2 bases and 5 bases respectively, with 12 bases between them. The CDR3 loop is CASSLRGDGETQYF. As DNA, the CDR3 is TGTGCCAGCAGCTTACGGGGTGATGGGGAGACCCAGTACTTC. Full variable domain (remainder filled in from reference TRBV11-2 and TRBJ2-5): EAGVAQSPRYKIIEKRQSVAFWCNPISGHATLYWYQQILGQGPKLLIQFQNNGVVDDSQLPKDRFSAERLKGVDSTLKIQPAKLEDSAVYLCASSLRGDGETQYFGPGTRLLVL.

The J gene is TRBJ2-3, the V gene TRBV5-1; a possible D gene is TRBD2 (6 bases). V lost 0 bases and J 1 base, leaving 12 bases between the germline ends. The CDR3 consists of 16 residues. Per the germline V gene, CDR1 is SGHRS and CDR2 is YFSETQ. The CDR3 protein is CASSLARGGGTDTQYF. The CDR3 DNA follows: TGCGCCAGCAGCTTGGCCCGCGGCGGGGGCACAGATACGCAGTATTTT.

The chain employs TRBV6-5 and TRBJ2-5, with TRBD2 as a possible D gene (6 bases). This CDR3 has 13 amino acids. Trimming removed 1 base at V and 4 bases at J, with 7 bases between. Per germline, CDR1 MNHEY and CDR2 SVGAGI. The CDR3 is CASSYLGGETQYF. For the CDR3, the DNA is TGTGCCAGCAGTTACTTGGGGGGAGAGACCCAGTACTTC.

J is TRBJ2-2 and V is TRBV21-1; TRBD1 is taken as the D call from the table, unchecked against the DNA. TRBV21-1 is labeled a pseudogene. The CDR3 is 22 residues long. In nucleotides, the CDR3 is TGTGCCAGCAGCATCGACGGGACAGGAGTCTTTGCGGGGCGCGGCCTCACCGGGGAGCTGTTTTTT. Encoded protein: CASSIDGTGVFAGRGLTGELFF.

The chain uses TRBV18 and TRBJ1-1; D may be TRBD1 (5 bases). V shed 3 bases and J shed 5 bases, with 22 bases lying between them. Germline V CDR1 and CDR2: KGHSH, LQKENI. The CDR3 is 17 residues long. CDR3: CASSPFIQGTNRTEAFF. DNA for the CDR3: TGTGCCAGCTCACCGTTTATCCAGGGCACTAACAGGACTGAAGCTTTCTTT.

This chain connects TRBV27 to TRBJ2-2; maybe TRBD1 (7 bases). The germline V and J ends were trimmed by 4 bases and 5 bases, with 14 bases remaining between them. Germline loops: CDR1 MNHEY, CDR2 SMNVEV (reference sequence). The CDR3 totals 15 residues. The DNA for the CDR3 is TGTGCCAGCAGTTCCGCACAGGGGAGGACCGGGGAGCTGTTTTTT. Translating gives CASSSAQGRTGELFF.

This chain uses TRBV18 with TRBJ1-1, with D perhaps matching TRBD1 (5 bases). CDR1 and CDR2 from the germline V gene are KGHSH and LQKENI. The V end lost 4 bases, the J end lost 1 base, and 13 bases lay between the germline ends. This CDR3 has 15 amino acids. DNA of the CDR3: TGTGCCAGCTCACTTAAGTCAGGGCAGAACACTGAAGCTTTCTTT. This encodes CASSLKSGQNTEAFF.

This clone was seen only once. The chain uses TRBV9 and TRBJ1-2; perhaps TRBD1 as D (6 bases). Germline CDR1 is SGDLS and CDR2 is YYNGEE. V lost 4 bases to trimming and J lost 4 bases, with 17 bases between them. The CDR3 totals 15 residues. CDR3: CASSPTGQSAYGYTF. The CDR3, as DNA: TGTGCCAGCAGCCCCACCGGACAGTCTGCCTATGGCTACACCTTC.

This clone was recorded only once. This chain connects TRBV12-3 or TRBV12-4 to TRBJ2-5; tentatively, D is TRBD1 (6 bases). The CDR3 is 13 residues long. V lost 5 bases, J lost 5 bases, and 12 bases lay in between. The CDR3 reads CASSPNTGETQYF. In DNA, the CDR3 is TGTGCCAGCAGTCCAAATACAGGGGAGACCCAGTACTTC.

V usage is TRBV5-4 and J usage is TRBJ2-1, with TRBD1 matching 7 bases. Germline V gene sequence: CDR1 SGHNT, CDR2 YYREEE (reference sequence). V trimming: 2 bases; J trimming: 10 bases; junction bases outside the gene matches: 6. The CDR3 spans 13 residues. The DNA of the CDR3 is TGTGCCAGCAGCTTAGGGCAGGGGGACGAGCAGTTCTTC. Translation: CASSLGQGDEQFF.

This clone has a single count. J is TRBJ2-2 and V is TRBV3-1 (or the pseudogene TRBV3-2); perhaps TRBD1 as D (7 bases). V lost 5 bases, J lost 4 bases, and 11 bases lay in between. The CDR3 is made up of 14 amino acids. Per the germline V gene, CDR1 is LGHDT and CDR2 is YNNKEL (reference sequence). CDR3 DNA sequence: TGTGCCAGCAGCTTCCAGGGGGGCACCGGGGAGCTGTTTTTT. Translating gives CASSFQGGTGELFF.

The chain is built from TRBV28 and TRBJ1-5; 8 nucleotides agree with TRBD1. Germline loops: CDR1 MDHEN, CDR2 SYDVKM. CDR3 length equals 18 residues. Germline trimming cut 4 bases from V and 0 bases from J; bases unmatched to any gene: 11. The CDR3 region is CASSSAHQGAYSNQPQHF. CDR3 bases: TGTGCCAGCAGTTCAGCTCATCAGGGGGCGTATAGCAATCAGCCCCAGCATTTT. The variable domain in full, with the rest retrieved from reference TRBV28 and TRBJ1-5, is DVKVTQSSRYLVKRTGEKVFLECVQDMDHENMFWYRQDPGLGLRLIYFSYDVKMKEKGDIPEGYSVSREKKERFSLILESASTNQTSMYLCASSSAHQGAYSNQPQHFGDGTRLSIL.

The chain employs TRBV6-5 and TRBJ1-4; maybe TRBD1 (6 bases). The CDR3 extends over 15 amino acids. Germline CDR1 reads MNHEY; CDR2 reads SVGAGI. Trimming removed 6 bases at V and 8 bases at J, with 19 bases between. The CDR3 nucleotides read TGTGCCAGCAGCGATTGGGGGGGCTTTGAAGAAAAACTGTTTTTT. Encoded protein: CASSDWGGFEEKLFF.

This chain connects TRBV28 to TRBJ1-1; possibly TRBD1 for D (6 bases). This CDR3 has 13 residues. The germline gives CDR1 MDHEN, CDR2 SYDVKM. V lost 8 bases, J lost 2 bases, and 12 bases lay in between. The CDR3 nucleotides are TGTGCCAGCCGCCCAGGGGCTAACACTGAAGCTTTCTTT. It translates to CASRPGANTEAFF.

The sample holds a few counts of this clone. The rearrangement uses TRBV19 and TRBJ2-7; perhaps TRBD1 as D (6 bases). Trimming left V 6 bases short and J 6 bases short, with 12 bases between. CDR3 length: 12 residues. Germline V gives CDR1 LNHDA, CDR2 SQIVND (reference sequence). The CDR3 DNA reads TGTGCCAGTAGGAATCAGGGGAGCGAGCAGTACTTC. Translating it yields CASRNQGSEQYF.

This sequence joins TRBV5-1 and TRBJ2-3; D might be TRBD2 (7 bases). V lost 4 bases and J 4 bases, leaving 16 bases between the germline ends. The CDR3 is 15 residues long. Germline V lookup: CDR1 SGHRS, CDR2 YFSETQ. CDR3 amino acids: CASSPGAGAADTQYF. The CDR3, as DNA: TGCGCCAGCAGCCCCGGGGCGGGGGCGGCAGATACGCAGTATTTT.

V and J are TRBV19 and TRBJ1-5; 8 positions match TRBD1. Germline trimming cut 7 bases from V and 4 bases from J; bases unmatched to any gene: 6. CDR3 size: 14 residues. In germline, CDR1 is LNHDA, CDR2 SQIVND (reference sequence). The CDR3 DNA reads as TGTGCCAGTACCTCCGGGACAGGAAATCAGCCCCAGCATTTT. Its translation: CASTSGTGNQPQHF.

The chain has TRBV6-5 and TRBJ2-5; TRBD1 is a possible D gene (6 bases). Germline-derived CDR1 and CDR2 are MNHEY and SVGAGI. CDR3 size: 14 residues. V was shortened by 2 bases and J by 2 bases, with 9 bases between the two germline ends. The CDR3 protein is CASSYRTEQETQYF. CDR3 bases: TGTGCCAGCAGTTACAGGACAGAACAAGAGACCCAGTACTTC.